These T cell receptor beta chains were read from a single sample in a study of cytotoxic CD8 clonotypes in ibrutinib-treated CLL. The protocol was immunoSEQ multiplex PCR, while the TCRdb copy is restricted to in-frame clones and leaves out a portion. The sample records 35,000 to 50,000 clones, approximately 74% being singletons. Sequencing was performed on PBMCs, taken after 12 months of ibrutinib treatment. These receptors came from a human donor with chronic lymphocytic leukemia. Each CDR3 is given with its conserved first and last residue. Each record gives: J gene, clone size, V gene, CDR3 protein. Clone size is stated in some rows and not others, as once, few, many or a class when expanded.

>TRBJ2-3|NA|TRBV29-1
CSAERRGADTQYF
>TRBJ1-1|NA|TRBV19
CASSIFGDRVNTEAFF
>TRBJ2-2|NA|TRBV10-3
CAISLGLAGGTGELFF
>TRBJ2-2|NA|TRBV5-1
CASSLFAAQGTGELFF
>TRBJ1-5|few|TRBV18
CASSPGTNQPQHF
>TRBJ2-2|few|TRBV19
CASRHPPGQSSTGELFF
>TRBJ1-2|NA|TRBV29-1
CSVDRSYTF
>TRBJ2-1|once|TRBV11-1
CASSPTGSGRRDEQFF
>TRBJ1-2|few|TRBV10-3
CAISVPLGGANYGYTF
>TRBJ2-3|NA|TRBV5-4
CASSLSGSTDTQYF
>TRBJ2-4|NA|TRBV6-5
CASSPPESKNIQYF
>TRBJ2-2|once|TRBV7-2
CASRDRGGQIGELFF
>TRBJ2-5|NA|TRBV27
CASSGTSGRRETQYF
>TRBJ1-2|NA|TRBV10-3
CAISLPWTEDYTF
>TRBJ2-1|NA|TRBV30
CAWSVLRSGNSEQFF
>TRBJ2-3|NA|TRBV9
CASSVDGRDTQYF
>TRBJ2-1|NA|TRBV19
CASSIGSGAGNEQFF
>TRBJ1-2|NA|TRBV6-1
CAINPTGGGGYTF
>TRBJ1-5|NA|TRBV27
CASSLSGRRWNQPQHF
>TRBJ2-3|NA|TRBV7-9
CASSLGEYTDTQYF
>TRBJ2-7|NA|TRBV7-2
CASSLGTVFYEQYF
>TRBJ2-7|NA|TRBV7-8
CASSLELAGTYEQYF
>TRBJ1-3|NA|TRBV7-7
CASSRDRGPGNTIYF
>TRBJ2-5|NA|TRBV18
CASSPDSKQTQYF
>TRBJ2-7|NA|TRBV6-1
CASTNRGRYEQYF
>TRBJ2-1|NA|TRBV6-5
CASTNEWGGGNEQFF
>TRBJ2-2|NA|TRBV4-2
CASSQDPTRGGGELFF
>TRBJ2-7|NA|TRBV10-3
CAISAPGQGVREQYF
>TRBJ2-1|few|TRBV7-2
CASIQGRSYNEQFF
>TRBJ2-7|NA|TRBV5-1
CASSLSSGSYEQYF